This TCR beta chain was identified during a study of cytomegalovirus exposure and HLA in healthy donors. Notes on the study in general: Investigators reported approximately 170 TCR beta chains as tied to cytomegalovirus. The classifier, whose performance was assessed in both the original and validation cohorts, reportedly diagnosed cytomegalovirus status with high specificity and sensitivity.

Germline V gives CDR1 MNHNY, CDR2 SVGAGI (reference sequence). The length of the CDR3 is 15 residues. V shed 2 bases, J shed 6 bases, and the junction held 6 bases outside the gene matches. A word on this clone: What it binds is not known.

The protocol was immunoSEQ multiplex PCR, while the TCRdb copy is restricted to in-frame clones and leaves out a portion. Of around 190,000 clones listed, approximately 78% are singletons. The chain has TRBV6-6 and TRBJ2-5, with 10 bases fitting TRBD2. This sequence was found in a woman aged 30 to 39 in good health and CMV-seronegative. Sequenced material: PBMCs. CDR3 amino acids: CASSYASGGLKTQYF. CDR3 nucleotide sequence: TGTGCCAGCAGTTACGCTAGCGGGGGTCTAAAGACCCAGTACTTC.